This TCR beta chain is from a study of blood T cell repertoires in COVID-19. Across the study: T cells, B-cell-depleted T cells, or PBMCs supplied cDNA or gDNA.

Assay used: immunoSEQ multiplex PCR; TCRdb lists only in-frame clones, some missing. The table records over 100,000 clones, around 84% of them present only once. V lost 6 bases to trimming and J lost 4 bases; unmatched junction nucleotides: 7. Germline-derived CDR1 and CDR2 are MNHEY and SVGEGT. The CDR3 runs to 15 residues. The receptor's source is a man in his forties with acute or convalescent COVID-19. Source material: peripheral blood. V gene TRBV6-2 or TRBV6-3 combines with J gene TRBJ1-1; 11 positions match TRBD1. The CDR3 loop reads CASSLDRGQVTEAFF. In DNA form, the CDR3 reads TGTGCCAGCAGCCTGGACAGGGGGCAGGTCACTGAAGCTTTCTTT.